The rows below give T cell receptor beta chains drawn from one sample of a study of blood T cell repertoires in COVID-19. Here immunoSEQ multiplex PCR was the method, and the copy in TCRdb shows in-frame clones only, minus some. The sample shows hundreds of thousands of clones, roughly 91% of them seen only once. Material: peripheral blood. Every receptor here comes from a woman younger than 45 with COVID-19, enrolled during active disease. The CDR3 runs from the conserved cysteine through the conserved F or W. The order of the fields is clone size, J gene, D gene, V gene, CDR3 protein, CDR3 DNA. D genes are given only for firm matches. Rows give clone size only sometimes, using once, few, many, or a class for an expanded clone.

size: NA; J: TRBJ2-2; D: TRBD1; V: TRBV5-1; CDR3: CASSSNRGLPANTGELFF; DNA: TGCGCCAGCAGCTCTAACAGGGGGCTACCCGCGAACACCGGGGAGCTGTTTTTT
size: NA; J: TRBJ1-6; D: NA; V: TRBV6-6; CDR3: CASTPRQGGGSPLHF; DNA: TGTGCCAGCACCCCCCGGCAGGGCGGAGGGTCACCCCTCCACTTT
size: NA; J: TRBJ2-1; D: TRBD1; V: TRBV7-2; CDR3: CASSLLQGNSYNEQFF; DNA: TGTGCCAGCAGCTTACTACAGGGGAACTCCTACAATGAGCAGTTCTTC
size: NA; J: TRBJ1-4; D: NA; V: TRBV18; CDR3: CASSLNRVDAEKLFF; DNA: TGTGCCAGCTCACTAAACAGGGTCGATGCTGAAAAACTGTTTTTT
size: NA; J: TRBJ2-2; D: TRBD1; V: TRBV2; CDR3: CASSERQGANTGELFF; DNA: TGTGCCAGCAGTGAAAGGCAGGGGGCGAACACCGGGGAGCTGTTTTTT
size: NA; J: TRBJ2-3; D: TRBD2; V: TRBV2; CDR3: CASSAQGGDTQYF; DNA: TGTGCCAGCAGTGCCCAGGGAGGGGATACGCAGTATTTT
size: NA; J: TRBJ2-7; D: TRBD2; V: TRBV7-2; CDR3: CASSLAQRGLYEQYF; DNA: TGTGCCAGCAGCTTAGCCCAGCGGGGGTTGTACGAGCAGTACTTC
size: NA; J: TRBJ1-1; D: TRBD1; V: TRBV11-2; CDR3: CASSRDREEAFF; DNA: TGTGCCAGCAGCAGAGACAGGGAAGAAGCTTTCTTT
size: NA; J: TRBJ2-5; D: NA; V: TRBV19; CDR3: CASSSGTWETQYF; DNA: TGTGCCAGTAGTTCAGGGACATGGGAGACCCAGTACTTC
size: once; J: TRBJ2-5; D: NA; V: TRBV4-2; CDR3: CASSPGRTTKALFLKQETQYF; DNA: TGTGCCAGCAGCCCAGGGAGGACTACAAAGGCCCTTTTCCTCAAACAAGAGACCCAGTACTTC
size: NA; J: TRBJ1-4; D: NA; V: TRBV5-8; CDR3: CASSQQGATNEKLFF; DNA: TGTGCCAGCAGCCAACAAGGGGCAACTAATGAAAAACTGTTTTTT
size: NA; J: TRBJ1-6; D: NA; V: TRBV27; CDR3: CASSLFGPDYNSPLHF; DNA: TGTGCCAGCAGTTTATTTGGGCCAGATTATAATTCACCCCTCCACTTT
size: NA; J: TRBJ2-1; D: NA; V: TRBV28; CDR3: CASSLLGGGDEQFF; DNA: TGTGCCAGCAGTTTATTAGGAGGAGGAGATGAGCAGTTCTTC
size: NA; J: TRBJ1-6; D: NA; V: TRBV5-4; CDR3: CASSSGRGVSPLHF; DNA: TGTGCCAGCAGCTCGGGTCGGGGGGTTTCACCCCTCCACTTT
size: NA; J: TRBJ1-3; D: NA; V: TRBV28; CDR3: CASRPRRSGNTIYF; DNA: TGTGCCAGCAGACCGCGGAGGTCTGGAAACACCATATATTTT
size: NA; J: TRBJ1-5; D: NA; V: TRBV5-1; CDR3: CASSLVPATGPQHF; DNA: TGCGCCAGCAGCTTGGTACCTGCTACGGGGCCCCAGCATTTT
size: NA; J: TRBJ1-2; D: NA; V: TRBV6-1; CDR3: CASSEALRLGYTF; DNA: TGTGCCAGCAGTGAAGCGCTTCGGTTGGGCTACACCTTC
size: NA; J: TRBJ2-2; D: TRBD2; V: TRBV10-1; CDR3: CASSWTSGKNTGELFF; DNA: TGCGCCAGCAGTTGGACTAGCGGGAAGAACACCGGGGAGCTGTTTTTT
size: NA; J: TRBJ1-4; D: NA; V: TRBV6-5; CDR3: CASSSFGGATNEKLFF; DNA: TGTGCCAGCAGTTCATTCGGGGGGGCGACTAATGAAAAACTGTTTTTT
size: once; J: TRBJ2-3; D: TRBD2; V: TRBV4-2; CDR3: CASSQEGAGVLDTQYF; DNA: TGTGCCAGCAGCCAAGAAGGGGCGGGGGTATTAGATACGCAGTATTTT
size: NA; J: TRBJ1-5; D: TRBD1; V: TRBV12-5; CDR3: CASGLGGTGGTQPQHF; DNA: TGTGCTAGTGGTTTGGGTGGGACAGGGGGTACTCAGCCCCAGCATTTT
size: NA; J: TRBJ1-5; D: NA; V: TRBV30; CDR3: CAWSWSLKLNQPQHF; DNA: TGTGCCTGGAGTTGGTCACTAAAACTCAATCAGCCCCAGCATTTT
size: NA; J: TRBJ2-1; D: TRBD2; V: TRBV24-1; CDR3: CATSDFRGGQFF; DNA: TGTGCCACCAGTGATTTCCGGGGGGGGCAGTTCTTC
size: NA; J: TRBJ1-4; D: NA; V: TRBV4-1; CDR3: CASSQPRGTNEKLFF; DNA: TGCGCCAGCAGCCAACCCAGGGGAACTAATGAAAAACTGTTTTTT
size: NA; J: TRBJ1-2; D: NA; V: TRBV29-1; CDR3: CSAGDMGAYGYTF; DNA: TGCAGCGCTGGGGACATGGGGGCCTATGGCTACACCTTC
size: NA; J: TRBJ2-1; D: NA; V: TRBV21-1; CDR3: CASSASVAGTPNASYNEQFF; DNA: TGTGCCAGCTCCGCTTCGGTAGCGGGGACTCCGAATGCGTCCTACAATGAGCAGTTCTTC
size: NA; J: TRBJ1-2; D: NA; V: TRBV21-1; CDR3: CASSTRGPGYGYTF; DNA: TGTGCCAGCAGCACCAGGGGGCCTGGCTATGGCTACACCTTC
size: NA; J: TRBJ1-6; D: NA; V: TRBV6-5; CDR3: CASRSGTFNSPLHF; DNA: TGTGCCAGCAGATCCGGGACTTTCAATTCACCCCTCCACTTT
size: NA; J: TRBJ1-1; D: TRBD1; V: TRBV2; CDR3: CASLRDSSEAFF; DNA: TGTGCCAGCCTAAGGGACAGTTCTGAAGCTTTCTTT
size: NA; J: TRBJ2-2; D: TRBD2; V: TRBV4-1; CDR3: CASRPGTSGGDANTGELFF; DNA: TGCGCCAGCAGACCCGGGACTAGCGGGGGGGATGCGAACACCGGGGAGCTGTTTTTT
size: NA; J: TRBJ1-1; D: TRBD1; V: TRBV5-1; CDR3: CASGGQGGTEAFF; DNA: TGCGCCAGCGGGGGACAGGGAGGCACTGAAGCTTTCTTT
size: NA; J: TRBJ2-2; D: NA; V: TRBV7-8; CDR3: CASSPRTRGSGELFF; DNA: TGTGCCAGCAGCCCCCGGACCCGGGGTAGCGGGGAGCTGTTTTTT
size: NA; J: TRBJ2-7; D: TRBD1; V: TRBV19; CDR3: CASSIGPGQGYEQYF; DNA: TGTGCCAGTAGTATAGGACCGGGACAGGGCTACGAGCAGTACTTC
size: NA; J: TRBJ2-3; D: NA; V: TRBV7-2; CDR3: CASSSPQATDTQYF; DNA: TGTGCCAGCAGCTCGCCCCAGGCCACAGATACGCAGTATTTT
size: NA; J: TRBJ2-2; D: TRBD2; V: TRBV7-9; CDR3: CASSVGLASTGELFF; DNA: TGTGCCAGCAGCGTGGGACTAGCGAGTACCGGGGAGCTGTTTTTT
size: NA; J: TRBJ1-2; D: NA; V: TRBV7-2; CDR3: CASSLAQSHYGYTF; DNA: TGTGCCAGCAGCTTAGCGCAGTCCCACTATGGCTACACCTTC
size: once; J: TRBJ1-6; D: NA; V: TRBV19; CDR3: CATRRRVNSPLHF; DNA: TGTGCCACCCGGAGGAGGGTCAATTCACCCCTCCACTTT
size: NA; J: TRBJ1-5; D: NA; V: TRBV28; CDR3: CASSLVGGGSNQPQHF; DNA: TGTGCCAGCAGTTTAGTTGGGGGAGGGAGCAATCAGCCCCAGCATTTT
size: NA; J: TRBJ2-1; D: NA; V: TRBV28; CDR3: CASSPYSSSYNEQFF; DNA: TGTGCCAGCAGTCCCTACTCTAGCTCCTACAATGAGCAGTTCTTC
size: many; J: TRBJ2-6; D: NA; V: TRBV27; CDR3: CASKLWTASSGANVLTF; DNA: TGTGCCAGCAAGCTTTGGACAGCCAGCTCTGGGGCCAACGTCCTGACTTTC
size: NA; J: TRBJ1-3; D: NA; V: TRBV3-1/TRBV3-2; CDR3: CASSQGPGVTGNTIYF; DNA: TGTGCCAGCAGCCAAGGTCCGGGGGTCACTGGAAACACCATATATTTT
size: NA; J: TRBJ2-7; D: NA; V: TRBV12-2; CDR3: CASRLVTSLGQYF; DNA: TGTGCAAGTCGCTTAGTCACTAGCCTCGGGCAGTACTTC
size: NA; J: TRBJ1-1; D: NA; V: TRBV18; CDR3: CASSLGRSRTANTEAFF; DNA: TGTGCCAGCTCACTGGGACGGTCCCGGACAGCGAACACTGAAGCTTTCTTT
size: many; J: TRBJ2-6; D: NA; V: TRBV4-3; CDR3: CASSQDGPGVSGANVLTF; DNA: TGCGCCAGCAGCCAAGATGGGCCAGGGGTTTCTGGGGCCAACGTCCTGACTTTC
size: once; J: TRBJ2-5; D: NA; V: TRBV29-1; CDR3: CSVEWIGLQETQYF; DNA: TGCAGCGTTGAATGGATAGGACTACAAGAGACCCAGTACTTC
size: NA; J: TRBJ2-2; D: NA; V: TRBV7-2; CDR3: CASSLEPPGELFF; DNA: TGTGCCAGCAGCTTAGAGCCGCCCGGGGAGCTGTTTTTT
size: NA; J: TRBJ1-1; D: TRBD1; V: TRBV6-6; CDR3: CASSNAGTAGPTEAFF; DNA: TGTGCCAGCAGTAACGCCGGGACAGCTGGCCCCACTGAAGCTTTCTTT
size: NA; J: TRBJ1-5; D: TRBD1; V: TRBV28; CDR3: CASRLTWGQSTGQPQHF; DNA: TGTGCCAGCAGATTAACTTGGGGACAGTCTACGGGTCAGCCCCAGCATTTT
size: NA; J: TRBJ1-4; D: NA; V: TRBV5-5; CDR3: CASSLWWQGEEKLFF; DNA: TGTGCCAGCAGCTTGTGGTGGCAGGGTGAAGAAAAACTGTTTTTT
size: NA; J: TRBJ1-2; D: NA; V: TRBV6-2/TRBV6-3; CDR3: CASSSQNNYGYTF; DNA: TGTGCCAGCAGTTCTCAGAATAACTATGGCTACACCTTC
size: NA; J: TRBJ1-3; D: NA; V: TRBV19; CDR3: CASTKFSGNTIYF; DNA: TGTGCCAGTACTAAATTTTCTGGAAACACCATATATTTT
size: NA; J: TRBJ1-5; D: NA; V: TRBV7-9; CDR3: CASSFGDTELQPQHF; DNA: TGTGCCAGCAGCTTCGGGGACACGGAGCTTCAGCCCCAGCATTTT
size: NA; J: TRBJ2-3; D: TRBD1; V: TRBV6-6; CDR3: CASSYLQGADTQYF; DNA: TGTGCCAGCAGTTACTTACAGGGGGCAGATACGCAGTATTTT